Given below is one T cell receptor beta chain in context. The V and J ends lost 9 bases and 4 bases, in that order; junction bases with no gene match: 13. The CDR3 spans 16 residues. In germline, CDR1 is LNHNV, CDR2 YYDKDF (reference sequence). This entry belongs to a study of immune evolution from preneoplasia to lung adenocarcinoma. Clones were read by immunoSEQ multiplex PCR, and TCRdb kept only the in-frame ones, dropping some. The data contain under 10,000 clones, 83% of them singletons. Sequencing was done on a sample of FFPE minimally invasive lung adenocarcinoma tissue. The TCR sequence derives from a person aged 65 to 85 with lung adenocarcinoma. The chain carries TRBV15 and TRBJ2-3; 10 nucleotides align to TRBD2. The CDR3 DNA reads TGTGCCACTCCTTGTGTAGCGGGAGGCCTCCCAGATACGCAGTATTTT. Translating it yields CATPCVAGGLPDTQYF.